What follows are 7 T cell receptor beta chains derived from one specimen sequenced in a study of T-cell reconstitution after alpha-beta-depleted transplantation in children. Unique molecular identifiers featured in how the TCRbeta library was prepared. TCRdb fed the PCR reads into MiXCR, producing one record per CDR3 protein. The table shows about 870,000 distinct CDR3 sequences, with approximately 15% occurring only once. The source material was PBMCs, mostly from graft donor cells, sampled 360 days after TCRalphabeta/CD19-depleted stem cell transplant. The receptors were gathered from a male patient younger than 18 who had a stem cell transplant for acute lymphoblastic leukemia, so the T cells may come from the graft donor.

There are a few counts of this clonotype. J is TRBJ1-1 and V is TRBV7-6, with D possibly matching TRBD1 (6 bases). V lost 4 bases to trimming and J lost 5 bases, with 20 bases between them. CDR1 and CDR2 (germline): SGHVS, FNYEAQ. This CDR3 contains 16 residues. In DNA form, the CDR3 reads TGTGCCAGCAGCTGGTGGCCGAGGGGGAAGGGGACTGAAGCTTTCTTT. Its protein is CASSWWPRGKGTEAFF. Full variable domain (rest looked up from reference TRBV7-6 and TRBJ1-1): GAGVSQSPRYKVTKRGQDVALRCDPISGHVSLYWYRQALGQGPEFLTYFNYEAQQDKSGLPNDRFSAERPEGSISTLTIQRTEQRDSAMYRCASSWWPRGKGTEAFFGQGTRLTVV.

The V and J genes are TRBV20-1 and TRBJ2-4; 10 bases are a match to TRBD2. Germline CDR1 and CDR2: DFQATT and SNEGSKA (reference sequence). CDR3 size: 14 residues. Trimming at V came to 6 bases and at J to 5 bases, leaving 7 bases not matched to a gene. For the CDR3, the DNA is TGCAGTGCCAAACTAGCGGGAACCGAAAACATTCAGTACTTC. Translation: CSAKLAGTENIQYF.

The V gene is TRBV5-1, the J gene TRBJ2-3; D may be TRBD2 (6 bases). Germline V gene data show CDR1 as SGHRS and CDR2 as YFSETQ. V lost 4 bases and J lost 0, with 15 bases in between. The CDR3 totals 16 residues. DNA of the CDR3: TGCGCCAGCAGCCGGGACGGGGGATCTAGCACAGATACGCAGTATTTT. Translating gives CASSRDGGSSTDTQYF.

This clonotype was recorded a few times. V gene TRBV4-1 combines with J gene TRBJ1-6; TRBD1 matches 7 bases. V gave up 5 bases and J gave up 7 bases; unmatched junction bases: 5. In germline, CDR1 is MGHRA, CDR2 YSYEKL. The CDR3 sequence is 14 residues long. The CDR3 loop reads CASSRQGTNSPLHF. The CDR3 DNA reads TGCGCCAGCAGCAGACAGGGTACGAATTCACCCCTCCACTTT.

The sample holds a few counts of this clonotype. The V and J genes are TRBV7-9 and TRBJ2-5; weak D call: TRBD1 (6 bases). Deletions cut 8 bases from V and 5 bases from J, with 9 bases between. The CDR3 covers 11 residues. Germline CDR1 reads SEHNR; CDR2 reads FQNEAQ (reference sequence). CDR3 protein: CASWDMETQYF. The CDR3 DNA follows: TGTGCCAGCTGGGACATGGAGACCCAGTACTTC.

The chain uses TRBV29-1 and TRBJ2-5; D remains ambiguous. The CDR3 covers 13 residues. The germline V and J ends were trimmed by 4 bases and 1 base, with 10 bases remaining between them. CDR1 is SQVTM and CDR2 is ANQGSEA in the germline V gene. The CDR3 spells CSVASVFQETQYF. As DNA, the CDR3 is TGCAGCGTTGCAAGCGTCTTCCAAGAGACCCAGTACTTC.

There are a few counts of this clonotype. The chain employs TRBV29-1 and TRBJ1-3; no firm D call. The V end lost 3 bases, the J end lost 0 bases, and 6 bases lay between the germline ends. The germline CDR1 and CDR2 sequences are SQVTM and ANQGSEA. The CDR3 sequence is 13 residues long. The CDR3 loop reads CSVERFSGNTIYF. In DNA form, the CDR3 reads TGCAGCGTTGAGCGATTCTCTGGAAACACCATATATTTT.